This T cell receptor beta chain was observed in a study of cytomegalovirus exposure and HLA in healthy donors. TCRdb's copy holds only in-frame clones and misses some; the assay was immunoSEQ multiplex PCR. This table holds over 250,000 clones, 87% found once. The donors were members of the validation cohort comprising over 90 subjects, separate from the roughly 640-subject first cohort. The material sequenced was PBMCs. This receptor was obtained from a young woman in good health and CMV-seropositive.

The CDR3 protein is CASSQEHWGSTDTQYF. The CDR3 bases are TGTGCCAGCAGCCAAGAACACTGGGGAAGCACAGATACGCAGTATTTT. The chain is built from TRBV4-2 and TRBJ2-3; D gene uncertain. Germline assignment: CDR1 LGHNA and CDR2 YNFKEQ. V dropped 0 bases and J dropped 0 bases, with 10 bases sitting between them. This CDR3 comprises 16 residues.